This T cell receptor beta chain was recorded in a study of T-cell memory formation after mild COVID-19. Germline-derived CDR1 and CDR2 are SGDLS and YYNGEE. Trimming removed 3 bases from V and 4 bases from J, with 12 bases in between. CDR3 length: 14 residues. MiXCR was run by TCRdb on the 5' RACE reads, yielding one entry per CDR3 protein. The data show roughly 200,000 distinct CDR3 sequences, with 15% to 20% seen just once and 2.4% held by the top ten. The clonotype comes from an adult woman who had mild COVID-19 (a few samples of this study predate the infection). Cell type and time point are not known. V is TRBV9 and J is TRBJ2-3; D tentatively fits TRBD1 or TRBD2 (6 bases each). The sample consisted of PBMCs or a T cell subset sorted from them (not recorded which). CDR3 nucleotide sequence: TGTGCCAGCAGCGAAGGGGGGAATTCAGATACGCAGTATTTT. Its protein product is CASSEGGNSDTQYF.